This record concerns one T cell receptor beta chain sequence. Antigen unknown. Each donor's blood draw was roughly 10 milliliters of peripheral blood. The length of the CDR3 is 15 residues. Trimming stripped 4 bases from V and 4 bases from J, with 17 bases between. CDR1 and CDR2 from the germline V gene are MNHEY and SMNVEV (reference sequence). Then a second PCR, running roughly 7 to 11 cycles, was carried out with a sample-barcoded 5' primer and a J-beta primer mix. TCRdb analysed the 5' RACE reads with MiXCR anew, one entry per CDR3 protein. Of 730,000 or so distinct CDR3 sequences listed, 43% were seen once; the top ten hold approximately 22%. These data belong to a study of blood T cells in healthy people across ages. Regarding the study as a whole: Investigators viewed diversity estimates from one million T cells as underestimates, the study reported.

The sequenced material came from blood. The receptor comes from a woman in her sixties in good health. The chain combines TRBV27 with TRBJ2-7; D possibly corresponds to TRBD2 (7 bases). The CDR3 sequence: CASSSGLGGRYEQYF. CDR3 in DNA: TGTGCCAGCAGTTCGGGACTCGGGGGGCGGTACGAGCAGTACTTC.